This T cell receptor (beta chain) was captured in a study of CD8 T cells in ankylosing spondylitis. The CDR3 is 16 residues long. The V gene lost 4 bases and the J gene lost 0 bases, with 15 bases spanning the gap. This clonotype was counted many times. TCRdb ran MiXCR on the 5' RACE reads and lists one entry per CDR3 protein. The data show around 150,000 distinct CDR3 sequences, about 18% seen once. This receptor was identified in a male donor with ankylosing spondylitis or in good health (not recorded which). Sequences were obtained from blood, either unsorted or a sorted T cell fraction (not recorded which). This chain joins TRBV12-3 or TRBV12-4 and TRBJ1-1; D gene uncertain. The CDR3 reads CASSYGRALMNTEAFF. The DNA for the CDR3 is TGTGCCAGCAGTTACGGACGTGCCCTGATGAACACTGAAGCTTTCTTT.